This T cell receptor beta chain originates from a study of shared clonotypes between healthy human individuals (dated by TCRdb to the early 2020s). Describing the broader study: Two women and a few men aged 18 to 49 years were included in the cohort. For each donor, three plates each were used for CD4 naive and CD4 memory, two plates were used for CD8 naive, and one plate was used for CD8 memory. To estimate repertoire size and how much clonotypes are shared between individuals, the study performed deep sequencing of blood TCR repertoires from 4 to 6 healthy adults. Different laboratories and diverse techniques were used to prepare libraries and sequence TCR repertoires, to increase sequencing depth and limit assay-specific biases. Each donor's leukapheresis produced roughly between about 0.8 and 8.9 billion PBMCs. Results the study describes overall, beyond this receptor: Across a handful of donors, 5% to 6% of naive CD4, approximately 3.5% of naive CD8, about 2% of memory CD4, and over 0.35% of memory CD8 clonotypes were shared. Pairwise subsampling led to the expectation that sequencing depth would affect the degree of clonotype sharing among donors. Even with the large sequencing depth, rarefaction of the sorted-subset datasets indicated that sequencing was incomplete. Only blood was sampled, and tissue TCR repertoires likely differ from those in blood. Higher generation probabilities were observed for clonotypes shared by all four sorted-subset donors than for non-shared clonotypes. Larger estimated clonotype richness was generally found for naive subsets than for memory subsets. The small number of donors limited the genetic and exposure-history diversity represented.

Healthy HIV-negative adults with no recently reported acute infections or vaccinations were included as donors. Only Caucasian adults living in Nashville, Tennessee, USA were represented among the donors. Magnetic negative selection was used to enrich CD4+ T cells, after which naive cells were positively selected on CD45RA and the negative fraction became the memory subset. Blood was obtained by leukapheresis, after which PBMCs were separated by Ficoll-Histopaque density gradient centrifugation and cryopreserved in liquid nitrogen vapor phase. Analytical flow cytometry was used to check the purity and quantity of each magnetically sorted T cell population. Genomic DNA was isolated from each sorted fraction and quantified by UV absorbance on a Nanodrop 2000c. Based on the germline V gene, the CDR1 and CDR2 sequences are KGHSH and LQKENI. Counted from cysteine to phenylalanine, this CDR3 has 13 amino acids. The sequence is cut down to CDR3 DNA, 39 bases in frame from base 1. V loses 4 bases at its end and J loses 5 bases; junction bases beyond the gene matches: 2.

Using the deep immunoSEQ assay, multiplex PCR amplified TCR CDR3 regions from genomic DNA. Extracted genomic DNA from each cell subset was spread evenly across all wells of several immunoSEQ 96-well plates, with each plate serving as a replicate. Each replicate PCR for sorted subsets received 200 ng genomic DNA, equal to 28,000 or so T cell genomes. Purified libraries were measured with a Qubit 3.0 fluorometer, size-checked on a Bioanalyzer 2100, and measured again with the KAPA Library Quantification kit. A separate single-read 150-cycle Illumina NextSeq 550 flow cell was used to sequence each immunoSEQ 96-well plate. In the paper's pipeline: Because the immunoSEQ output held only junctional sequences and lacked quality scores, the filtering could not match the filtering applied to full-length reads. Sequences were annotated with PyIR, a Python wrapper for IgBLAST v1.9, and V/J genes and CDR3 were assigned using IMGT germline references. Any read was removed if the V/J assignment was weak (E-value above 1e-6), the CDR3 was missing, or the read contained stop codons, out-of-frame junctions, or ambiguous translated residues. V3J clonotypes were defined by identical inferred V gene, J gene, and CDR3 amino acid sequence. Percentage overlap between repertoires was calculated by dividing the number of shared unique clonotypes by the size of the smaller repertoire. RTK rarefaction, the Chao1 estimator, and Recon v2.1 estimates of unobserved clonotypes were used to assess repertoire richness. Generation probabilities were computed with OLGA for all TCRbeta clonotypes obtained by the gDNA method from a few donors. This is the immuneACCESS table as TCRdb keeps it, with only in-frame sequences that have V and J called. A part of the clones is gone; compared with another copy, unresolved V genes explain less than half, and the rest is unexplained. From that table come the V and J calls and clone size; the DNA was used to work out D and trimming. For this sample there are about 960,000 clones; around 80% appear just once. Approximately 1.5% of the sample is in the top ten clones.

Note on this clone: It has no known antigen specificity. It has no much larger one-base neighbor in the sample; base qualities were not kept.

The origin of this receptor is a man between 18 and 35 years old in good health. The sample taken for sequencing was memory CD4+ T cells sorted from blood. The cell subset or site label for this specimen denotes: CD45RA-negative fraction. The chain uses TRBV18 and TRBJ2-5, with 9 junctional bases fitting TRBD2. The nucleotide sequence is TGTGCCAGCTCACTCGGACTAGCGGAGACCCAGTACTTC. This codes for CASSLGLAETQYF.